This TCR beta chain was captured by sequencing in a study of CXCR3-negative and CXCR3-positive naive CD8 T cells. The method, 5' RACE with UMI labels, was used to prepare the TRB cDNA libraries. TCRdb re-analyzed the 5' RACE reads; it lists each CDR3 protein once, without DNA. Its table records roughly 70,000 distinct CDR3 sequences. The CDR3 is 17 amino acids. Germline V gives CDR1 MNHEY, CDR2 SMNVEV (reference sequence). Material for sequencing was naive CXCR3- CD8+ T cells from blood. Subset here: CD45RO-CCR7+CD27+CD95- naive CD8+ T cells lacking CXCR3 (TNR3-). The V and J genes are TRBV27 and TRBJ2-7; the TCRdb call, TRBD1, lacks DNA for checking. This sequence originates from a human donor in good health. Some clones in this sample may be carry-over from other donors' samples. This CDR3 reads CASSPTRTGTGFYEQYF.